The entry below describes one T cell receptor (beta chain). This clone's antigen is unknown. Base qualities are not at hand, and no much larger clone is one base apart. This sample was included in a study of control samples from healthy donors and cancer patients (dated by TCRdb to about 2020). Library preparation was by the immunoSEQ multiplex PCR assay. Sourced from immuneACCESS, this table was stored by TCRdb with only in-frame sequences that have V and J called. A share of the clones is absent; for the studies checked, an unresolved V gene accounts for under half, and the remainder has no known explanation. The sample has 70,000 to 100,000 clones on record, around nine tenths of them singletons. 7.6% of the sample is taken by the ten largest. Taken from cysteine to phenylalanine, the CDR3 has 15 residues. Of the read, only the CDR3 DNA is kept; its 45 bases are in frame from base 1. V has 6 bases trimmed and J has 4 bases trimmed; junction bases matching no gene number 9. From a lookup of the germline V gene (reference sequence), CDR1 and CDR2 are MNHEY and SMNVEV.

Material for sequencing was blood. The clonotype originates from a woman aged 60-75 years in good health. The V and J segments used are TRBV27 and TRBJ1-2, and TRBD1 aligns with 9 junction nucleotides. The CDR3 protein sequence reads: CASSRTGGRSYGYTF. DNA sequence: TGTGCCAGCAGCAGAACAGGGGGCAGGAGCTATGGCTACACCTTC.